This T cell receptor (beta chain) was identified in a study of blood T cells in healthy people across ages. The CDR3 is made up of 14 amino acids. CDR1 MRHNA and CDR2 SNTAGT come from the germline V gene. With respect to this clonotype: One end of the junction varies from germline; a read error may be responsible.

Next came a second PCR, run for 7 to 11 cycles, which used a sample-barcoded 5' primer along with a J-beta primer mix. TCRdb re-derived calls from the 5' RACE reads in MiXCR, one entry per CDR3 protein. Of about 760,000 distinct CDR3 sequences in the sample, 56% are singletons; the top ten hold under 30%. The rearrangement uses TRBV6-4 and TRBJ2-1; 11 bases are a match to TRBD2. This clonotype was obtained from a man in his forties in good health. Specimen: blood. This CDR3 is CASSVTSGRNEQFF. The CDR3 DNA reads TGCGCCAGCAGTGTTACTAGCGGGAGAAATGAGCAGTTCTTC.